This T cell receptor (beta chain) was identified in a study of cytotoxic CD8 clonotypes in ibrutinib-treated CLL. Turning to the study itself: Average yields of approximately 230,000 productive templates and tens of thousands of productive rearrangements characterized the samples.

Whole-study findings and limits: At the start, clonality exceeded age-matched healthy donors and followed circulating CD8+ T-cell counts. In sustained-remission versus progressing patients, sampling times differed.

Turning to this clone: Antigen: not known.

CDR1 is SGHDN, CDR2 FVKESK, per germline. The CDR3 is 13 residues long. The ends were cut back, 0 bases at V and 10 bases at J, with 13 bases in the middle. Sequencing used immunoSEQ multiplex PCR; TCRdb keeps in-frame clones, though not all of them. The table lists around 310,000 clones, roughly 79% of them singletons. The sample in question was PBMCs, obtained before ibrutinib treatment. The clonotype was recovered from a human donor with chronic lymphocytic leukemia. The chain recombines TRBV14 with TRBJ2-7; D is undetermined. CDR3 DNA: TGTGCCAGCAGCCAAGATCGCTTTGGACCCCAGTACTTC. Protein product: CASSQDRFGPQYF. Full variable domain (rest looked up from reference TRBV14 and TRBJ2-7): EAGVTQFPSHSVIEKGQTVTLRCDPISGHDNLYWYRRVMGKEIKFLLHFVKESKQDESGMPNNRFLAERTGGTYSTLKVQPAELEDSGVYFCASSQDRFGPQYFGPGTRLTVT.